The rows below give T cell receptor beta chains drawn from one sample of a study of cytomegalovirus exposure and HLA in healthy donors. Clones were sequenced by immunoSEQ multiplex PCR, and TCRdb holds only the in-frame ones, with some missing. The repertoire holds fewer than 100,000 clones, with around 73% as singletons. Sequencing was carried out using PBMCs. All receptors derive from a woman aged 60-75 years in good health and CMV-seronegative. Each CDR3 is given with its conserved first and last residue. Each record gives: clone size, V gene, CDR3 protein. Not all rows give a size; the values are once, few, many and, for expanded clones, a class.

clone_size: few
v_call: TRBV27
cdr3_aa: CASTRAGGRPDTQYF

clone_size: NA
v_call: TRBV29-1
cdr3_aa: CSVETTGADTQYF

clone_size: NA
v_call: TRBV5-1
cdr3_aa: CASSLGTDLRTGELFF

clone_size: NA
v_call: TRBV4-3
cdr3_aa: CASSQERARTDTQYF

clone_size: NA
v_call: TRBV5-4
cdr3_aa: CASSYLGDSKETQYF

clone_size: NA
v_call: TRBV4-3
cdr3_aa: CASSQDFTSGGPNIQYF

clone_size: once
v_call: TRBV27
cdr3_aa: CASSPDRSSYNSPLHF

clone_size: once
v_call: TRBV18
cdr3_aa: CASSPQATGPISGNTIYF

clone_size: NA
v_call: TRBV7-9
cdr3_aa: CASSLPTGDTGELFF

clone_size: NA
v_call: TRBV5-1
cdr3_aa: CASSLAGGLDTQYF

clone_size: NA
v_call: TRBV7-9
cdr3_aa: CASSTGGPQPQHF

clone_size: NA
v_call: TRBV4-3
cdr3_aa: CASSHPLAGGGNEQFF

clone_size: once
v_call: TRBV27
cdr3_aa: CASNVGGANNEQFF

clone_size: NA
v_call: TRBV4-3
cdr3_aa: CASSQEWAGVNNEQFF

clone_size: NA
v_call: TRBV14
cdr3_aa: CASSRGASSYNEQFF

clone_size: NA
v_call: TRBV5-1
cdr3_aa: CASSLDAGARETQYF

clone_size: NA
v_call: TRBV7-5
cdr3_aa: CARSLARLRQGTQYF

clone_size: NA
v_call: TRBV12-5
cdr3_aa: CASALGRAGNQPQHF

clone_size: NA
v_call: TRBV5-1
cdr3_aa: CASSMTSGAAEQFF

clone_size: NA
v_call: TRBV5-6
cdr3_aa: CASTRGYRDSYEQYF

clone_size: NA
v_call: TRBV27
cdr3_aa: CASRRGPEAFF

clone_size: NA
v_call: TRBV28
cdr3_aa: CASTTPGGYEKLFF

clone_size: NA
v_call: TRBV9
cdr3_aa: CASTTLAGEQETQYF

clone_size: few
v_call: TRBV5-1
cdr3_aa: CASSRDTLEKLFF

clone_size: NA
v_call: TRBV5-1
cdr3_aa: CASRDTNTEAFF

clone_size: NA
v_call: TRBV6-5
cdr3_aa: CATKNTGELFF

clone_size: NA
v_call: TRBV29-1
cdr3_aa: CSVGTGGSGETQYF

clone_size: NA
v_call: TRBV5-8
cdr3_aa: CASSQRSGNEQFF

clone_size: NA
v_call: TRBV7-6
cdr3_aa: CASSSEGGPLYEQYF

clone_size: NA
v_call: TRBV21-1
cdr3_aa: CASSNKTLRDREVEQYF

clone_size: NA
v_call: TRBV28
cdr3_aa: CASSVLYEQYF

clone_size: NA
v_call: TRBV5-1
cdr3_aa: CASSLAGFHTGELFF

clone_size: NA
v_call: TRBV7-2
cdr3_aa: CASSLYNWGEETQYF

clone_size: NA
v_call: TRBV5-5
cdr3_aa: CASSPLTGTDTEAFF

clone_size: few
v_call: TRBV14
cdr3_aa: CASSPGYRSYNEQFF

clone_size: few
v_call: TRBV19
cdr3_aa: CASNSLPGQGANEQFF

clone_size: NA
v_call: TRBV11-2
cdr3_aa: CASSLGTGTLEQYF

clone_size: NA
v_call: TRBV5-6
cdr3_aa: CASSLGRLATVSGGTQYF

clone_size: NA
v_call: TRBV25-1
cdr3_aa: CASSGPPFPGGSYEQYF

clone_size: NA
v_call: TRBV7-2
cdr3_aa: CASSRLGGPSSGNTIYF

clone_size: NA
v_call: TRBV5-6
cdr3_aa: CASSLPETTRFYGYTF

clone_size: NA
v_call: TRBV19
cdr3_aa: CASSIRSREEGYEQYF

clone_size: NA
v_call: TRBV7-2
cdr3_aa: CASSWGMTSGASAGELFF

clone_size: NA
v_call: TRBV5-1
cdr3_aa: CASSFSPGTGIANYGYTF

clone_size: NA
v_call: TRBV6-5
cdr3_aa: CASSYFEADYGYTF

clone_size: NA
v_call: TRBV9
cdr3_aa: CASSVEPRDTRTPYNEQFF

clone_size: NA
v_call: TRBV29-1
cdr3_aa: CSVEGRMNTEAFF

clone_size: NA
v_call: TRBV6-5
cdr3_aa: CASSYRGSNSPLHF

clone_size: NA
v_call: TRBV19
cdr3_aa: CASLPGQDQPQHF

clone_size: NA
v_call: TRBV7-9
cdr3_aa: CASKSDGSNYGYTF

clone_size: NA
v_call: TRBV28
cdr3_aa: CASNGGGTEQYF

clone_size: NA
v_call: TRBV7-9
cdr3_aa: CAGSFTGRNYGYTF

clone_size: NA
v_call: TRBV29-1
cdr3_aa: CSVEGRVGTEAFF

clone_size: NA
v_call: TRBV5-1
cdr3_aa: CASSLSRLREDGETQYF

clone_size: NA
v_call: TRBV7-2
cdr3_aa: CASSFHGNPYEQYF

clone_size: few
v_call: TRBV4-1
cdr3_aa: CASSQAPERGRGETQYF

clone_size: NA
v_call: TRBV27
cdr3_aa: CASSRLGVQGNEQFF

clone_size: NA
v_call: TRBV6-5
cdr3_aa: CASSDLYSYNEQFF